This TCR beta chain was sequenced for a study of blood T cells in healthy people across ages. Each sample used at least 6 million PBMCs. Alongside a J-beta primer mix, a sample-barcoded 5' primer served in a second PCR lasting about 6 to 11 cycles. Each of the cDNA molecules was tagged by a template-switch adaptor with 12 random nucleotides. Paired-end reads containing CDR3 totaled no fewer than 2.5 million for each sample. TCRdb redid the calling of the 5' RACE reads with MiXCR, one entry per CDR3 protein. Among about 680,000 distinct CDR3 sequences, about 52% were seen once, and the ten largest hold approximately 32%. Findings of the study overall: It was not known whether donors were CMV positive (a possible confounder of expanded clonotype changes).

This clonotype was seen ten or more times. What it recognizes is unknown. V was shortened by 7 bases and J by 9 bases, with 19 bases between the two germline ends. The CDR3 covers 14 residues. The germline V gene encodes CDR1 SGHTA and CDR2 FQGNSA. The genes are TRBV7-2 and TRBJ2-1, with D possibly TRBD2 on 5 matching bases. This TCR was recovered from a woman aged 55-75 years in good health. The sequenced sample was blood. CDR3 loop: CASNVASWDSEQFF. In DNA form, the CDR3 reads TGTGCCAGCAATGTTGCTAGCTGGGATAGTGAGCAGTTCTTC.